These T cell receptor beta chains were read from a single sample in a study of shared clonotypes between healthy human individuals. Profiling relied on immunoSEQ multiplex PCR, and the TCRdb table lists in-frame clones only, not all of them. The sample holds some 2.4 million clones, roughly 93% seen once. Sequencing was carried out using naive CD4+ T cells from PBMCs. These receptors came from a man younger than 30 in good health. Some clones in this sample may be carry-over from other donors' samples. CDR3s include the opening cysteine and the closing phenylalanine or tryptophan. The D gene is left open where the match is weak. Not every row has a clone size; where given, it reads once, few, many or a size class.

d_call: TRBD1
v_call: TRBV5-6
clone_size: .
j_call: TRBJ1-1
cdr3_nt: TGTGCCAGCAGCTACAGGGGGCAGGGGACTGAAGCTTTCTTT
cdr3_aa: CASSYRGQGTEAFF

d_call: TRBD1
v_call: TRBV2
clone_size: once
j_call: TRBJ1-1
cdr3_nt: TGTGCCAGCAGCCGCGGACAGGGGGCGACTGAAGCTTTCTTT
cdr3_aa: CASSRGQGATEAFF

d_call: TRBD2
v_call: TRBV6-6
clone_size: .
j_call: TRBJ2-7
cdr3_nt: TGTGCCAGCAAAGACGGGACTAGCGGCTCCTACGAGCAGTACTTC
cdr3_aa: CASKDGTSGSYEQYF

d_call: .
v_call: TRBV6-1
clone_size: .
j_call: TRBJ2-1
cdr3_nt: TGTGCCAGCAGTGAACGATGGCTAGCCCCGTTCGATGAGCAGTTCTTC
cdr3_aa: CASSERWLAPFDEQFF

d_call: TRBD1
v_call: TRBV7-2
clone_size: .
j_call: TRBJ2-5
cdr3_nt: TGTGCCAGCAGCCTGGGACAGCAAGAGACCCAGTACTTC
cdr3_aa: CASSLGQQETQYF

d_call: TRBD2
v_call: TRBV15
clone_size: .
j_call: TRBJ2-7
cdr3_nt: TGTGCCACCAGTAAAGGGACTAACTCCTACGAGCAGTACTTC
cdr3_aa: CATSKGTNSYEQYF

d_call: .
v_call: TRBV2
clone_size: .
j_call: TRBJ1-2
cdr3_nt: TGTGCCAGCAGTGAAACTCGATCCCTGATCTATGGCTACACCTTC
cdr3_aa: CASSETRSLIYGYTF

d_call: .
v_call: TRBV7-2
clone_size: .
j_call: TRBJ2-7
cdr3_nt: TGTGCCAGCAGCTTAGGCGGCACCTCCTACGAGCAGTACTTC
cdr3_aa: CASSLGGTSYEQYF

d_call: TRBD1
v_call: TRBV5-1
clone_size: .
j_call: TRBJ2-1
cdr3_nt: TGCGCCAGCAGCTCAGGGGGTTCCTACAATGAGCAGTTCTTC
cdr3_aa: CASSSGGSYNEQFF

d_call: .
v_call: TRBV7-9
clone_size: .
j_call: TRBJ1-4
cdr3_nt: TGTGCCAGCAGCTTAGTCAGTGAAAAACTGTTTTTT
cdr3_aa: CASSLVSEKLFF

d_call: .
v_call: TRBV11-3
clone_size: .
j_call: TRBJ1-3
cdr3_nt: TGTGCCAGCAGCTTAGGTGGCGGAGACTCTGGAAACACCATATATTTT
cdr3_aa: CASSLGGGDSGNTIYF

d_call: TRBD1
v_call: TRBV6-5
clone_size: few
j_call: TRBJ2-5
cdr3_nt: TGTGCCAGCAGTATCGGCGACAGGGCCGGAGAGACCCAGTACTTC
cdr3_aa: CASSIGDRAGETQYF

d_call: .
v_call: TRBV28
clone_size: .
j_call: TRBJ2-7
cdr3_nt: TGTGCCAGCAGTTCCACCTCTACAGGGCAGTACTTC
cdr3_aa: CASSSTSTGQYF

d_call: .
v_call: TRBV30
clone_size: .
j_call: TRBJ1-5
cdr3_nt: TGTGCCTTGGGTCTTAGCAATCAGCCCCAGCATTTT
cdr3_aa: CALGLSNQPQHF

d_call: .
v_call: TRBV7-9
clone_size: .
j_call: TRBJ1-6
cdr3_nt: TGTGCCAGCAGCGCCGCCTTGAATTCACCCCTCCACTTT
cdr3_aa: CASSAALNSPLHF

d_call: .
v_call: TRBV4-2
clone_size: .
j_call: TRBJ1-3
cdr3_nt: TGTGCCAGCAGGGACTCAGGGTCAGGAAACACCATATATTTT
cdr3_aa: CASRDSGSGNTIYF

d_call: .
v_call: TRBV29-1
clone_size: .
j_call: TRBJ2-1
cdr3_nt: TGCAGCGTTGAATCACAGGTCTACAATGAGCAGTTCTTC
cdr3_aa: CSVESQVYNEQFF

d_call: TRBD1
v_call: TRBV9
clone_size: .
j_call: TRBJ1-1
cdr3_nt: TGTGCCAGCAGCGGACCGGGACAGGGTCGGGGTGGCACTGAAGCTTTCTTT
cdr3_aa: CASSGPGQGRGGTEAFF

d_call: TRBD1
v_call: TRBV5-1
clone_size: .
j_call: TRBJ2-3
cdr3_nt: TGCGCCAGCAGCTTTACCGGGACAGGACGGGCAGATACGCAGTATTTT
cdr3_aa: CASSFTGTGRADTQYF

d_call: .
v_call: TRBV5-1
clone_size: .
j_call: TRBJ2-6
cdr3_nt: TGCGCCAGCAGCTTGGACGTATCTGGGGCCAACGTCCTGACTTTC
cdr3_aa: CASSLDVSGANVLTF

d_call: .
v_call: TRBV4-1
clone_size: once
j_call: TRBJ1-4
cdr3_nt: TGCGCCAGCAAGGCCAGTCCGGGACGGCCTGAAAAACTGTTTTTT
cdr3_aa: CASKASPGRPEKLFF

d_call: TRBD1
v_call: TRBV5-1
clone_size: .
j_call: TRBJ2-5
cdr3_nt: TGCGCCAGCAGCGGAGAGGGACAGAGGGAGACCCAGTACTTC
cdr3_aa: CASSGEGQRETQYF

d_call: .
v_call: TRBV27
clone_size: .
j_call: TRBJ2-2
cdr3_nt: TGTGCCAGCACACTCTGGGGAAGCGTCACCGGGGAGCTGTTTTTT
cdr3_aa: CASTLWGSVTGELFF

d_call: TRBD2
v_call: TRBV28
clone_size: .
j_call: TRBJ2-6
cdr3_nt: TGTGCCAGCAGTACTAGCGGGAGGGCCACTGGGGCCAACGTCCTGACTTTC
cdr3_aa: CASSTSGRATGANVLTF

d_call: .
v_call: TRBV7-2
clone_size: .
j_call: TRBJ2-3
cdr3_nt: TGTGCCAGCAGCACCCGACGGGGCACAGATACGCAGTATTTT
cdr3_aa: CASSTRRGTDTQYF

d_call: .
v_call: TRBV5-1
clone_size: .
j_call: TRBJ2-1
cdr3_nt: TGCGCCAGCGGAGAGCGGCGCTCCTACAATGAGCAGTTCTTC
cdr3_aa: CASGERRSYNEQFF

d_call: .
v_call: TRBV4-1
clone_size: .
j_call: TRBJ2-2
cdr3_nt: TGCGCCAGCAGCACCCGCCCCCCAAGGAACACCGGGGAGCTGTTTTTT
cdr3_aa: CASSTRPPRNTGELFF

d_call: .
v_call: TRBV28
clone_size: .
j_call: TRBJ2-7
cdr3_nt: TGTGCCAGCAGTGCTGAGTGGACTCGCGAGCAGTACTTC
cdr3_aa: CASSAEWTREQYF

d_call: TRBD2
v_call: TRBV30
clone_size: .
j_call: TRBJ2-1
cdr3_nt: TGTGCCTGGAGTGTATTAGCGGGAGACGATGAGCAGTTCTTC
cdr3_aa: CAWSVLAGDDEQFF

d_call: .
v_call: TRBV5-1
clone_size: .
j_call: TRBJ1-3
cdr3_nt: TGCGCCAGCAGCGAGGGTTGGGGAGCCCCTGGAAACACCATATATTTT
cdr3_aa: CASSEGWGAPGNTIYF

d_call: .
v_call: TRBV28
clone_size: .
j_call: TRBJ1-1
cdr3_nt: TGTGCCAGCAGCTGGGCACAGGTGGGATGGACTGAAGCTTTCTTT
cdr3_aa: CASSWAQVGWTEAFF

d_call: .
v_call: TRBV27
clone_size: .
j_call: TRBJ1-5
cdr3_nt: TGTGCCAGCAGTTTATCCTCCCGCTCCCAGCCCCAGCATTTT
cdr3_aa: CASSLSSRSQPQHF

d_call: TRBD2
v_call: TRBV9
clone_size: .
j_call: TRBJ2-5
cdr3_nt: TGTGCCAGCAGCGTAGGCCTAGCGGTAACCCAAGAGACCCAGTACTTC
cdr3_aa: CASSVGLAVTQETQYF

d_call: .
v_call: TRBV28
clone_size: once
j_call: TRBJ1-1
cdr3_nt: TGTGCCAGCAGTGCCGGGGGGGCGAACACTGAAGCTTTCTTT
cdr3_aa: CASSAGGANTEAFF

d_call: .
v_call: TRBV28
clone_size: .
j_call: TRBJ2-2
cdr3_nt: TGTGCCAGCAGTTTTTCCGGACTTGGGGAGCTGTTTTTT
cdr3_aa: CASSFSGLGELFF

d_call: .
v_call: TRBV28
clone_size: .
j_call: TRBJ2-7
cdr3_nt: TGTGCCAGCGGGACTCCCTACGAGCAGTACTTC
cdr3_aa: CASGTPYEQYF

d_call: TRBD2
v_call: TRBV4-3
clone_size: .
j_call: TRBJ2-5
cdr3_nt: TGCGCCAGCAGCCAAGATCGCAGACTAGCGTTTCAAGAGACCCAGTACTTC
cdr3_aa: CASSQDRRLAFQETQYF